The T cell receptor (beta chain) described here comes from a study of shared clonotypes between healthy human individuals. Study-level points and caveats: Owing to a small donor count, the genetic and exposure-history diversity represented was limited. When naive CD4 clonotypes were compared across a few donors, around 5% were shared. Clonotype sharing among donors likely depends on sequencing depth.

A word on this clone: Antigen: not known.

TCRdb keeps only in-frame clones here, not all; method: immunoSEQ multiplex PCR. The table shows around 980,000 clones, with around 78% occurring only once. CDR1 and CDR2 from the germline V gene are SGHAT and FQNNGV. The CDR3 consists of 18 residues. After removal of 5 bases from V and 2 bases from J, the junction contained 14 bases not matched to a gene. The source of this sequence is a man aged 18-30 years in good health. Some clones in this sample may be carry-over from other donors' samples. The rearrangement joins TRBV11-2 to TRBJ2-2; TRBD2 matches at 7 bases. Sequencing was performed on memory CD4+ T cells from PBMCs. The subset denotes: CD45RA-negative fraction. CDR3 sequence (DNA): TGTGCCAGCAGCCGAGGGCCGCGGGAGAGCTATAACACCGGGGAGCTGTTTTTT. Protein sequence: CASSRGPRESYNTGELFF.